These 16 T cell receptor beta chains came from one sample sequenced in a study of blood T cell repertoires in COVID-19 (dated by TCRdb to between 2020 and 2021). Library creation used the immunoSEQ multiplex PCR assay. TCRdb provides this immuneACCESS table in a form limited to in-frame rearrangements. Some clones are lacking; in checked studies, under half of them reflect an unresolved V gene, and why the rest are absent is not known. The sample contains about 140,000 clones, 86% of them found a single time. The top ten constitute approximately 8.3% of the sample. The sample comprised peripheral blood. The receptors come from a woman aged 55 to 70 with acute or convalescent COVID-19.

The chain carries TRBV5-1 and TRBJ2-3, with a tentative D call TRBD2 (6 bases). Between the trimmed V and J ends, which lost 0 bases and 2 bases, there was a span of 7 bases. CDR1 SGHRS and CDR2 YFSETQ come from the germline V gene. The CDR3 covers 14 residues. The CDR3 sequence: CASSLELATDTQYF. As DNA, the CDR3 is TGCGCCAGCAGCTTGGAACTAGCCACAGATACGCAGTATTTT.

This clone was detected only once. The rearrangement uses TRBV3-1 (or the pseudogene TRBV3-2) and TRBJ2-5; TRBD2 agrees at 15 bases. The CDR3 is made up of 19 amino acids. Germline V gene lookup returns CDR1 LGHDT and CDR2 YNNKEL (reference sequence). The V and J ends lost 0 bases and 6 bases, in that order; junction bases with no gene match: 11. Here the CDR3 reads CASSQDQWTSGGAGKTQYF. CDR3 in DNA: TGTGCCAGCAGCCAAGATCAGTGGACTAGCGGGGGGGCCGGAAAGACCCAGTACTTC.

This sequence joins TRBV5-4 and TRBJ1-1; 7 bases map to TRBD1. Trimming cost V 4 bases and J 8 bases; bases outside gene matches: 5. The germline V gene encodes CDR1 SGHNT and CDR2 YYREEE (reference sequence). The CDR3 loop spans 12 amino acids. CDR3 protein: CASSPRDSEAFF. CDR3 nucleotides: TGTGCCAGCAGCCCAAGGGACAGCGAAGCTTTCTTT.

V usage is TRBV29-1 and J usage is TRBJ1-1, with 8 bases aligning to TRBD1. V was pared by 5 bases and J by 0 bases, with 8 bases of the junction left unmatched. The germline V gene has CDR1 SQVTM and CDR2 ANQGSEA. There are 15 residues in the CDR3. The DNA of the CDR3 is TGCAGCGTTAGAGGTGGGACAGGAGTGAACACTGAAGCTTTCTTT. Amino acid sequence: CSVRGGTGVNTEAFF.

The chain couples TRBV2 to TRBJ1-1; weak D call: TRBD1 (6 bases). The CDR3 sequence is 12 residues long. Germline CDR1 SNHLY, CDR2 FYNNEI. V was shortened by 11 bases and J by 4 bases, with 14 bases between the two germline ends. This CDR3 is CAAQGFGTEAFF. The CDR3 coding sequence is TGTGCCGCACAGGGTTTTGGCACTGAAGCTTTCTTT.

The V call is TRBV5-5, the J call TRBJ2-3, with TRBD2 as a possible D gene (5 bases). The CDR3 totals 14 residues. Germline CDR1 is SGHKS and CDR2 is YYEKEE (reference sequence). V was clipped by 0 bases and J by 0 bases, with 5 bases between them. CDR3 region: CASSLGTSTDTQYF. The CDR3 nucleotides read TGTGCCAGCAGCTTGGGGACTAGCACAGATACGCAGTATTTT.

On this clone itself: The sample contains more than one DNA sequence encoding this CDR3. The chain couples TRBV3-1 (or the pseudogene TRBV3-2) to TRBJ2-2; no clear D. The germline gives CDR1 LGHDT, CDR2 YNNKEL (reference sequence). V was pared by 4 bases and J by 3 bases, with 3 bases between. There are 12 residues in the CDR3. The CDR3 loop is CASSPYTGELFF. The CDR3 DNA follows: TGTGCCAGCAGCCCATACACCGGGGAGCTGTTTTTT.

The DNA for the CDR3 is TGCGCCAGCAGCGTACAGGGACAGGGGGATAATGAAAAACTGTTTTTT. Protein sequence: CASSVQGQGDNEKLFF. The chain carries TRBV5-1 and TRBJ1-4, with 11 bases lining up with TRBD1. Germline V gene data show CDR1 as SGHRS and CDR2 as YFSETQ. V lost 4 bases and J lost 4; bases outside the gene matches: 6. The CDR3 has 16 residues.

The J gene is TRBJ2-2, the V gene TRBV6-5; TRBD2 might be the D (6 bases). The germline CDR1 and CDR2 sequences are MNHEY and SVGAGI. V was cut by 0 bases and J by 5 bases, with 10 bases left in between. CDR3 length: 15 amino acids. The DNA for the CDR3 is TGTGCCAGCAGTTACTCGAGACTAGTGACCGGGGAGCTGTTTTTT. The encoded protein is CASSYSRLVTGELFF.

The V call is TRBV19, the J call TRBJ2-2; 7 nucleotides match TRBD1. Looked up from germline, CDR1 is LNHDA and CDR2 is SQIVND (reference sequence). Trimming cost V 5 bases and J 0 bases; bases outside gene matches: 3. The CDR3 contains 15 residues. The CDR3 DNA is TGTGCCAGTAGTCGAGGGACAGCGAACACCGGGGAGCTGTTTTTT. Amino acid sequence: CASSRGTANTGELFF.

Here the CDR3 DNA reads TGTGCCAGCAGGCTCGGGGTTCTCAATCAGCCCCAGCATTTT. Its translation: CASRLGVLNQPQHF. V gene TRBV6-5 combines with J gene TRBJ1-5; no definite D call. The CDR3 length is 14 residues. Trimming removed 6 bases at V and 3 bases at J, with 12 bases between. Germline assignment: CDR1 MNHEY and CDR2 SVGAGI.

The gene calls are TRBV7-6 and TRBJ1-1; possibly TRBD1 for D (5 bases). This CDR3 has 14 amino acids. Germline-derived CDR1 and CDR2 are SGHVS and FNYEAQ. Trimming removed 4 bases at V and 6 bases at J, with 15 bases between. The CDR3 is CASSSGEWVAEAFF. In nucleotides, the CDR3 is TGTGCCAGCAGCTCGGGGGAGTGGGTCGCTGAAGCTTTCTTT.

The chain carries TRBV5-4 and TRBJ1-1, with 11 bases that match TRBD1. There are 14 residues in the CDR3. Per the germline V gene, CDR1 is SGHNT and CDR2 is YYREEE (reference sequence). The trim removed 0 bases at V and 5 bases at J, leaving 0 bases unmatched. The CDR3 DNA follows: TGTGCCAGCAGCTTGGGGGACAGGGGGACTGAAGCTTTCTTT. Its protein is CASSLGDRGTEAFF.

The count of this clone is one. This chain uses TRBV5-1 with TRBJ1-2; 7 bases line up with TRBD1. The CDR3 covers 13 residues. The germline gives CDR1 SGHRS, CDR2 YFSETQ. V lost 5 bases, J lost 4 bases, and 5 bases stayed unmatched. In DNA form, the CDR3 reads TGCGCCAGCAGTCCGGGACAGTCCTATGGCTACACCTTC. Amino acids: CASSPGQSYGYTF.

This chain connects TRBV30 to TRBJ1-5; 7 positions match TRBD1. CDR3 length equals 16 residues. V was pared by 5 bases and J by 4 bases, with 14 bases of the junction left unmatched. Germline assignment: CDR1 GTSNPN and CDR2 SVGIG (reference sequence). The CDR3 DNA follows: TGTGCCTGGGCGACAGGGAGGATAAGTGGAAATCAGCCCCAGCATTTT. Encoded protein: CAWATGRISGNQPQHF.

The CDR3 sequence is CASSFPTSGGATHEQFF. CDR3 sequence (DNA): TGTGCCAGCAGCTTTCCGACTAGCGGGGGGGCCACCCATGAGCAGTTCTTC. The chain carries TRBV7-9 and TRBJ2-1, with 14 bases lining up with TRBD2. Trimming took 3 bases from V and 8 from J; bases not matched to a gene: 9. The CDR3 contains 17 residues. Per the germline V gene, CDR1 is SEHNR and CDR2 is FQNEAQ (reference sequence).